This T cell receptor (beta chain) was found in a study of blood T cells in healthy people across ages. General study points: The donors' CMV status was not determined, possibly confounding changes in expanded clonotypes.

V lost 5 bases to trimming and J lost 6 bases, with 13 bases between them. There are 14 residues in the CDR3. Per the germline V gene, CDR1 is SGHTA and CDR2 is FQGNSA. Comment on this clonotype: Its antigen is currently unknown.

Primed by a sample-barcoded 5' primer and a J-beta primer mix, a second PCR proceeded for roughly 6 to 12 cycles. TCRdb called the 5' RACE reads again in MiXCR, with one record for every CDR3 protein. This table holds about 570,000 distinct CDR3 sequences, 25% to 30% found once. The sample consisted of blood. V is TRBV7-2 and J is TRBJ1-4; no firm D call. This receptor was obtained from a woman between 70 and 85 years old in good health. The CDR3 loop reads CASSQTRADEKLFF. The CDR3 DNA sequence: TGTGCCAGCAGCCAGACCCGGGCGGATGAAAAACTGTTTTTT. Using reference TRBV7-2 and TRBJ1-4 for the parts outside the CDR3, the full variable domain is GAGVSQSPSNKVTEKGKDVELRCDPISGHTALYWYRQSLGQGLEFLIYFQGNSAPDKSGLPSDRFSAERTGGSVSTLTIQRTQQEDSAVYLCASSQTRADEKLFFGSGTQLSVL.